Presented here are 17 T cell receptor beta chains from one specimen sequenced in a study of cytomegalovirus exposure and HLA in healthy donors. PCR employed 60 Vbeta and 13 Jbeta primers. Clones were sequenced by immunoSEQ multiplex PCR, and TCRdb holds only the in-frame ones, with some missing. The sample has about 130,000 clones; 75% to 85% are singletons. Source material: PBMCs. The receptor source for this set is a man aged 50-59 years in good health and CMV-seronegative.

Regarding this clone: A read error may account for a junction end that differs from germline. This chain connects TRBV2 to TRBJ1-1; D is unclear. The CDR3 is 11 amino acids. CDR1 and CDR2 (germline): SNHLY, FYNNEI. The CDR3 is CASSIDTEAFF. The CDR3 nucleotides are TGTGCCAGCAGTATTGACACGGAAGCTTTCTTT.

The chain combines TRBV7-6 with TRBJ1-1; D is undetermined. The CDR3 consists of 14 residues. In germline, CDR1 is SGHVS, CDR2 FNYEAQ. V shed 3 bases and J shed 5 bases, with 13 bases lying between them. CDR3 sequence (DNA): TGTGCCAGCAGCTTGGGTGGAGTTGGGACTGAAGCTTTCTTT. It codes for CASSLGGVGTEAFF.

V gene TRBV27 combines with J gene TRBJ1-1, with a tentative D call TRBD1 (6 bases). The CDR3 spans 15 residues. Germline V gene sequence: CDR1 MNHEY, CDR2 SMNVEV (reference sequence). V was pared by 6 bases and J by 3 bases, with 17 bases between. The CDR3 region is CASRGIQGWDTEAFF. The CDR3 DNA reads as TGTGCCAGCAGAGGAATACAGGGATGGGACACTGAAGCTTTCTTT.

This sequence joins TRBV18 and TRBJ2-1; TRBD2 aligns across 12 bases. The CDR3 sequence is 14 residues long. J lost 5 bases, V lost 6 bases, and 2 bases had no gene match. CDR1 KGHSH and CDR2 LQKENI come from the germline V gene. Written as DNA, the CDR3 is TGTGCCAGCTCTAGGACTAGCGGGGACAATGAGCAGTTCTTC. Amino acid sequence: CASSRTSGDNEQFF.

The chain couples TRBV27 to TRBJ1-2, with D hard to call. Trimming removed 2 bases from V and 4 bases from J, with 17 bases in between. This CDR3 contains 16 residues. The germline CDR1 and CDR2 sequences are MNHEY and SMNVEV (reference sequence). The CDR3 loop is CASSLMGSRGSYGYTF. In DNA, the CDR3 is TGTGCCAGCAGTTTAATGGGGTCTCGGGGTAGCTATGGCTACACCTTC.

The rearrangement links TRBV7-9 to TRBJ1-1; possibly TRBD1 for D (5 bases). V was cut by 5 bases and J by 3 bases, with 16 bases left in between. The length of the CDR3 is 15 residues. Germline CDR1 and CDR2: SEHNR and FQNEAQ (reference sequence). Here the CDR3 reads CASSRRDSRHTEAFF. CDR3 DNA sequence: TGTGCCAGCAGCCGACGGGACTCGAGGCACACTGAAGCTTTCTTT.

This chain joins TRBV5-4 and TRBJ1-1; weak D call: TRBD1 (5 bases). This CDR3 is 16 amino acids long. V lost 4 bases and J 7 bases, leaving 23 bases between the germline ends. CDR1 SGHNT and CDR2 YYREEE come from the germline V gene (reference sequence). CDR3 sequence (DNA): TGTGCCAGCAGCGGTGCAGGGTCGGCCAGAGATATTGAAGCTTTCTTT. Its translation: CASSGAGSARDIEAFF.

J is TRBJ2-7 and V is TRBV5-1; the D gene is possibly TRBD1 (7 bases). The CDR3 has 14 amino acids. Trimming stripped 4 bases from V and 8 bases from J, with 19 bases between. The V gene's germline CDR1 is SGHRS and CDR2 YFSETQ. CDR3 nucleotides: TGCGCCAGCAGCGGGCGGGGACAGAGTATGCAGCAGTACTTC. This translates into CASSGRGQSMQQYF.

The chain recombines TRBV4-1 with TRBJ2-3; D is possibly TRBD1 (6 bases). The CDR3 loop spans 13 amino acids. Germline loops: CDR1 MGHRA, CDR2 YSYEKL. V lost 1 base and J lost 12, with 14 bases in between. In DNA form, the CDR3 reads TGCGCCAGCAGCCAAGTAGGGGGAAGGGGACAGTATTTT. Translated, it gives CASSQVGGRGQYF.

The V call is TRBV2, the J call TRBJ1-3; 10 positions match TRBD1. This CDR3 is built from 18 residues. The ends lost 6 bases at V and 8 bases at J; junction bases unmatched: 19. Germline CDR1 is SNHLY and CDR2 is FYNNEI. The CDR3 is CASRPVIPSGQGRDTIYF. Written as DNA, the CDR3 is TGTGCCAGCAGGCCAGTAATCCCCTCGGGACAGGGGAGGGACACCATATATTTT. The variable domain in full, with the rest retrieved from reference TRBV2 and TRBJ1-3, is EPEVTQTPSHQVTQMGQEVILRCVPISNHLYFYWYRQILGQKVEFLVSFYNNEISEKSEIFDDQFSVERPDGSNFTLKIRSTKLEDSAMYFCASRPVIPSGQGRDTIYFGEGSWLTVV.

This clone was detected once. V and J are TRBV4-1 and TRBJ1-5, with 8 bases identical to TRBD1. Germline V gene data show CDR1 as MGHRA and CDR2 as YSYEKL. Trimming cost V 0 bases and J 1 base; bases outside gene matches: 5. The CDR3 has 17 residues. In nucleotides, the CDR3 is TGCGCCAGCAGCCAAGATGGAACAGGGGGAAGCAATCAGCCCCAGCATTTT. The encoded protein is CASSQDGTGGSNQPQHF.

Note on this clone: The junction differs from germline at one of its ends, possibly a read error. The J gene is TRBJ2-7, the V gene TRBV9; TRBD2 is a possible D gene (6 bases). The CDR3 spans 15 residues. The germline CDR1 and CDR2 sequences are SGDLS and YYNGEE. For the CDR3, the DNA is TGTGCCAGCGGCGTAGATCCTAGCGCCCTAGGGGAGCAGTACTTC. Its protein product is CASGVDPSALGEQYF.

This rearrangement joins TRBV10-3 to TRBJ2-1, with 8 bases that match TRBD2. The CDR3 runs 15 residues. In germline, CDR1 is ENHRY, CDR2 SYGVKD. With V trimmed by 3 bases and J by 0 bases, 1 base remained unmatched. The CDR3 loop reads CAISELAVSYNEQFF. The DNA of the CDR3 is TGTGCCATCAGTGAACTAGCGGTCTCCTACAATGAGCAGTTCTTC.

Of note for this clone: Germline is not matched at one junction end, which may reflect a read error. The chain recombines TRBV7-7 with TRBJ2-5; D ambiguous. Germline loops: CDR1 SSHAT, CDR2 FNYEAQ (reference sequence). The CDR3 totals 12 residues. The CDR3 DNA reads as TGTGCTAGCAACCCCCCCTCCGGTACCCAGTACTTC. Its translation: CASNPPSGTQYF.

The J gene is TRBJ1-5, the V gene TRBV2, with TRBD1 matching 8 bases. Germline CDR1 is SNHLY and CDR2 is FYNNEI. V shed 2 bases and J 4 bases; nucleotides not matched to a gene: 13. This CDR3 contains 18 residues. The CDR3 reads CASSELIWRRGQNQPQHF. The CDR3 nucleotides read TGTGCCAGCAGTGAATTAATTTGGCGCAGGGGGCAAAATCAGCCCCAGCATTTT.

The chain carries TRBV19 and TRBJ1-2; 9 positions agree with TRBD1. Losses at the gene ends were 3 bases for V and 9 bases for J; bases not matched to a gene: 5. This CDR3 is 13 amino acids long. CDR1 LNHDA and CDR2 SQIVND come from the germline V gene (reference sequence). In DNA form, the CDR3 reads TGTGCCAGTAGTATCGACAGGGGGATCAGCTACACCTTC. This sequence encodes CASSIDRGISYTF.

The chain has TRBV27 and TRBJ1-5; 8 bases agree with TRBD1. The germline V gene encodes CDR1 MNHEY and CDR2 SMNVEV (reference sequence). The V and J ends lost 3 bases and 5 bases, in that order; junction bases with no gene match: 6. The CDR3 totals 15 residues. The CDR3 here is CASSFQGQAYQPQHF. The CDR3, as DNA: TGTGCCAGCAGTTTCCAGGGACAGGCTTATCAGCCCCAGCATTTT.